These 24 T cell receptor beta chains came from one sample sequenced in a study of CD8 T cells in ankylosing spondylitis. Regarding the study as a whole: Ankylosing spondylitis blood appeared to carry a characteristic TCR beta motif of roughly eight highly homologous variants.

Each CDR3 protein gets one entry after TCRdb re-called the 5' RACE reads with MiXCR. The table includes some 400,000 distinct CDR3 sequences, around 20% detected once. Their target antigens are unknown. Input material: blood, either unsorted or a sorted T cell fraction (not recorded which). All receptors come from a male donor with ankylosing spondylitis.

The DNA of the CDR3 is TGTGCCAGCAGCAGGGACAGGGGACCATACAATGAGCAGTTCTTC. It codes for CASSRDRGPYNEQFF. The chain employs TRBV7-2 and TRBJ2-1, with 10 bases aligning to TRBD1. The germline gives CDR1 SGHTA, CDR2 FQGNSA. V gave up 5 bases and J gave up 4 bases; unmatched junction bases: 5. There are 15 residues in the CDR3.

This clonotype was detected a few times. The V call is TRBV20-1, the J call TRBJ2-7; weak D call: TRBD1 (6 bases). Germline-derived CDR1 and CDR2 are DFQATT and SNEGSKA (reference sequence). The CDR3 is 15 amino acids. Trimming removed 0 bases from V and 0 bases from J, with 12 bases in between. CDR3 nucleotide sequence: TGCAGTGCTAGAGATCAGGTCAGGGGCTCCTACGAGCAGTACTTC. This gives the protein CSARDQVRGSYEQYF.

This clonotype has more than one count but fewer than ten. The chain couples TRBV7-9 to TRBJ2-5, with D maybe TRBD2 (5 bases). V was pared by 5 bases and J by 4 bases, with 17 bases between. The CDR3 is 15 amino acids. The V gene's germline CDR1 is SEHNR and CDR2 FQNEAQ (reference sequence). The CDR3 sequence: CASSRTRADSETQYF. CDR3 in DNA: TGTGCCAGCAGCCGGACTCGTGCGGATTCAGAGACCCAGTACTTC.

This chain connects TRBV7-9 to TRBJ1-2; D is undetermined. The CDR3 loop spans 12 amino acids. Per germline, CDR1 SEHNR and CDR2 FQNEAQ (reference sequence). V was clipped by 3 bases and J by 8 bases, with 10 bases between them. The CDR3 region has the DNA TGTGCCAGCAGCTTCTCCATGGTAGGCTACACCTTC. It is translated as CASSFSMVGYTF.

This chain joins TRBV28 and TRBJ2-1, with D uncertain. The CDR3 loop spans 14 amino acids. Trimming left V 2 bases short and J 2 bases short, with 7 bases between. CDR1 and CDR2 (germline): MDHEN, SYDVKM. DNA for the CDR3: TGTGCCAGCAGTTTACCCATAGCCTACAATGAGCAGTTCTTC. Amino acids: CASSLPIAYNEQFF.

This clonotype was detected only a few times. The CDR3 loop reads CASSSDQEETQYF. The CDR3 bases are TGTGCCAGCAGCTCGGACCAGGAAGAGACCCAGTACTTC. The gene calls are TRBV7-6 and TRBJ2-5; unclear D gene. The CDR3 has 13 residues. Germline CDR1 SGHVS, CDR2 FNYEAQ. The V gene lost 4 bases and the J gene lost 3 bases, with 9 bases spanning the gap.

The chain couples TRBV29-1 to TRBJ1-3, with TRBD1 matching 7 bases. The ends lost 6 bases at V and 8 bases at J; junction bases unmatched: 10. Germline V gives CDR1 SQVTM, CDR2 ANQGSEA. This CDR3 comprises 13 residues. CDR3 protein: CSVEQGIGDTIYF. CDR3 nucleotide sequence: TGCAGCGTCGAACAGGGGATCGGGGACACCATATATTTT.

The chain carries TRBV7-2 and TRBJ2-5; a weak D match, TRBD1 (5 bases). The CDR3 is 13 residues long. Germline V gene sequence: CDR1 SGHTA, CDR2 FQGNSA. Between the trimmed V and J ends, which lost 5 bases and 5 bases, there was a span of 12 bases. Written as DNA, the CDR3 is TGTGCCAGCAGCCTTGGACAAAGGGAGACCCAGTACTTC. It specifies CASSLGQRETQYF.

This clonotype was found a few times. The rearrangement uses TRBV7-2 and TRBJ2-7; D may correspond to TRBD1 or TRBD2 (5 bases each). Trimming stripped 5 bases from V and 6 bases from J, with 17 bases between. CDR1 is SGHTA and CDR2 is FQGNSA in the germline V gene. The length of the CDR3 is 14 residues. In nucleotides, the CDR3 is TGTGCCAGCAGCCGTCAAGGGACGCCCTCCGAGCAGTACTTC. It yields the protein CASSRQGTPSEQYF.

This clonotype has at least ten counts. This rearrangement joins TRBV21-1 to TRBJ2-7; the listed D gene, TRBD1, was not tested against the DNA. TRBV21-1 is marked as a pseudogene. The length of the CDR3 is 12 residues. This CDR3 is CASSTDSYEQYF. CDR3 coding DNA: TGTGCCAGCAGCACCGACAGCTACGAGCAGTACTTC.

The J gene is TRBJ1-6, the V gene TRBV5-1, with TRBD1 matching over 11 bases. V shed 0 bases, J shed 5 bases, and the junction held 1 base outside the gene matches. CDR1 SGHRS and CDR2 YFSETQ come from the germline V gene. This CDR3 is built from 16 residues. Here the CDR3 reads CASSLEGQGDNSPLHF. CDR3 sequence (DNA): TGCGCCAGCAGCTTGGAGGGACAGGGGGATAATTCACCCCTCCACTTT.

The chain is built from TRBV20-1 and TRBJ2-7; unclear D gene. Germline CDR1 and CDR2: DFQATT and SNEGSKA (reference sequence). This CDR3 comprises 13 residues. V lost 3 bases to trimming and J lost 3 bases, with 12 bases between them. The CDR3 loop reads CSASWGQNYEQYF. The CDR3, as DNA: TGCAGTGCTAGCTGGGGTCAGAACTACGAGCAGTACTTC.

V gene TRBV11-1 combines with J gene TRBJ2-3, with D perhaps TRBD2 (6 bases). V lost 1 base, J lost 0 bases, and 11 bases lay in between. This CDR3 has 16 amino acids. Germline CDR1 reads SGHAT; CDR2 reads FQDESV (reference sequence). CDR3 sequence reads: CASSLDLATSTDTQYF. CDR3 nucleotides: TGTGCCAGCAGCTTAGACCTAGCGACTAGCACAGATACGCAGTATTTT.

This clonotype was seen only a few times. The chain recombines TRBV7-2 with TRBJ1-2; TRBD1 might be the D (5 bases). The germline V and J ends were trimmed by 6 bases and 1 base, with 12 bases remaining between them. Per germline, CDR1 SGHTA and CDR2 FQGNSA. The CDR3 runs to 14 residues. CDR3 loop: CASSSDSVNYGYTF. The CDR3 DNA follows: TGTGCCAGCAGTTCTGACAGCGTTAACTATGGCTACACCTTC. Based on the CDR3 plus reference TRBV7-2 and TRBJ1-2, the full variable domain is GAGVSQSPSNKVTEKGKDVELRCDPISGHTALYWYRQSLGQGLEFLIYFQGNSAPDKSGLPSDRFSAERTGGSVSTLTIQRTQQEDSAVYLCASSSDSVNYGYTFGSGTRLTVV.

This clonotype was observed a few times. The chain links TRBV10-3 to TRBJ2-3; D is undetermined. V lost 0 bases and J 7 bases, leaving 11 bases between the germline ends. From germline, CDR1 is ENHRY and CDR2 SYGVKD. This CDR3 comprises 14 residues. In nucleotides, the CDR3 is TGTGCCATCAGTGAGTCTTCTCCCCTGAATACGCAGTATTTT. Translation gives CAISESSPLNTQYF.

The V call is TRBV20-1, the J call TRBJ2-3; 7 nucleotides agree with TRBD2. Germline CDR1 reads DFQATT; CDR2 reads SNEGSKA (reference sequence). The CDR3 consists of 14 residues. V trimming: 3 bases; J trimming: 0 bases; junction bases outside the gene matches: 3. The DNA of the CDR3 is TGCAGTGCTAGTCTGCGGGGGAGCACAGATACGCAGTATTTT. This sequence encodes CSASLRGSTDTQYF.

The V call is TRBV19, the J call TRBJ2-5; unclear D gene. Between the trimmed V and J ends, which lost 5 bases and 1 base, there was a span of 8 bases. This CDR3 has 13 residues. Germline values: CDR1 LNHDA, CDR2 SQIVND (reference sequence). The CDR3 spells CASSQTAQETQYF. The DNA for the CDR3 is TGTGCCAGTAGTCAAACTGCCCAAGAGACCCAGTACTTC. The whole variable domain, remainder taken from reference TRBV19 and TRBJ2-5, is DGGITQSPKYLFRKEGQNVTLSCEQNLNHDAMYWYRQDPGQGLRLIYYSQIVNDFQKGDIAEGYSVSREKKESFPLTVTSAQKNPTAFYLCASSQTAQETQYFGPGTRLLVL.

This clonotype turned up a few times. CDR3 sequence (DNA): TGCAGTGCCCCCAGGTCTAGCGGTACCTACGAGCAGTACTTC. Its protein is CSAPRSSGTYEQYF. The gene calls are TRBV20-1 and TRBJ2-7; TRBD2 matches 7 bases. Trimming took 6 bases from V and 2 from J; bases not matched to a gene: 10. The CDR3 consists of 14 residues. Germline CDR1 and CDR2: DFQATT and SNEGSKA (reference sequence).

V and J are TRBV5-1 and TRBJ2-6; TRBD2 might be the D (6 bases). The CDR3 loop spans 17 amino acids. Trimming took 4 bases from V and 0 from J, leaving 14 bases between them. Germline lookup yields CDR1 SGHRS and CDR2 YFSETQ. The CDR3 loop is CASSLGGVSSGANVLTF. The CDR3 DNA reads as TGCGCCAGCAGCCTCGGAGGGGTGAGCTCTGGGGCCAACGTCCTGACTTTC.

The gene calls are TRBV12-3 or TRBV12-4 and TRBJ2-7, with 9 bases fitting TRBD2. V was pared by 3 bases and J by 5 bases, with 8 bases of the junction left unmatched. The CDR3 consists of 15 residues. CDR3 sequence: CASSFILAGRDEQYF. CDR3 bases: TGTGCCAGCAGTTTTATCCTAGCGGGGCGGGACGAGCAGTACTTC.

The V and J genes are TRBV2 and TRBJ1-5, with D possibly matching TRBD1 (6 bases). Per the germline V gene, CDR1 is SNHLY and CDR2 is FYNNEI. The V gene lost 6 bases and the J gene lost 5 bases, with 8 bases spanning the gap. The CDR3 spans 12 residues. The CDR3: CASSNRDQPQHF. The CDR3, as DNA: TGTGCCAGCAGCAACAGGGATCAGCCCCAGCATTTT. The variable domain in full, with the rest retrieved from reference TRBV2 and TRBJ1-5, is EPEVTQTPSHQVTQMGQEVILRCVPISNHLYFYWYRQILGQKVEFLVSFYNNEISEKSEIFDDQFSVERPDGSNFTLKIRSTKLEDSAMYFCASSNRDQPQHFGDGTRLSIL.

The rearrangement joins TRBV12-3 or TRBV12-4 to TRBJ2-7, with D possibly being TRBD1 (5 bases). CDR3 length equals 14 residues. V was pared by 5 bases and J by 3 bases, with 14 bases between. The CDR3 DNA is TGTGCCAGCAGTCGTCAGGGATCCGACTACGAGCAGTACTTC. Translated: CASSRQGSDYEQYF.

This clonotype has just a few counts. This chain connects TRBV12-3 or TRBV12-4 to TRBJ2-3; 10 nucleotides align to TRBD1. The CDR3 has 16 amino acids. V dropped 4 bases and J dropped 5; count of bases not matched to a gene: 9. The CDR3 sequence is CASSSPDRGLQDTQYF. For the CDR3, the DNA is TGTGCCAGCAGTTCGCCCGACAGGGGGCTTCAAGATACGCAGTATTTT.

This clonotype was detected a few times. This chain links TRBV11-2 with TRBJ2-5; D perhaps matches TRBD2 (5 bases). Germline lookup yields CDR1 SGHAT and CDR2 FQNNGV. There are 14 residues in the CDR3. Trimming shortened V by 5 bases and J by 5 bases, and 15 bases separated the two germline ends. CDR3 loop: CASSLERVYETQYF. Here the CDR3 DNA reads TGTGCCAGCAGCCTGGAGAGGGTTTATGAGACCCAGTACTTC.